This TCR beta chain was found in a study of cytomegalovirus exposure and HLA in healthy donors. Overall study findings and caveats: Likely technical artifact: a cluster of highly shared sequence variants. Analysis was carried out at a later point, and it linked a missense DCLRE1C variant to TCR beta V- and J-gene trimming.

Note on this clone: What it binds is unknown.

The CDR3 is made up of 12 amino acids. The V gene lost 5 bases and the J gene lost 2 bases, with 6 bases spanning the gap. Per germline, CDR1 LNHDA and CDR2 SQIVND (reference sequence). 13 Jbeta primers and 60 Vbeta primers were used for the PCR. Repertoires were generated with immunoSEQ multiplex PCR, while TCRdb's copy carries only in-frame clones and drops some. Among some 150,000 clones listed, around 80% were seen once. This rearrangement joins TRBV19 to TRBJ2-5; D call uncertain. This receptor was identified in a man aged 25-40 years in good health and CMV-seronegative. Specimen: PBMCs. This CDR3 reads CASSLEQETQYF. The DNA of the CDR3 is TGTGCCAGTAGTTTGGAGCAAGAGACCCAGTACTTC.